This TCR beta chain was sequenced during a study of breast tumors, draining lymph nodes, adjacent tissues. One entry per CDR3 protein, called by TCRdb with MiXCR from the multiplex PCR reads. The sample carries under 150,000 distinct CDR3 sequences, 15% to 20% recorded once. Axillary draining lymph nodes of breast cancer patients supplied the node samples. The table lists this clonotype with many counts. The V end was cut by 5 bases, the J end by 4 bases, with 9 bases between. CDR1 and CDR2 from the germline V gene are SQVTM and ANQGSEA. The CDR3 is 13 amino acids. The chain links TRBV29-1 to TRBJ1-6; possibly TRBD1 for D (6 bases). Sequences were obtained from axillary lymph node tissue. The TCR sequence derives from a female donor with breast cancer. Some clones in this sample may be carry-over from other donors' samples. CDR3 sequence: CSVTTGYNSPLHF. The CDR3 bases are TGCAGCGTTACAACAGGGTATAATTCACCCCTCCACTTT.